This T cell receptor beta chain was captured by sequencing in a study of cytomegalovirus exposure and HLA in healthy donors. Worth noting for this clone: As yet, its antigen is unknown.

Notes on the study in general: Researchers catalogued about 150 TCR beta chains as cytomegalovirus-associated. Further analysis, carried out later, found HLA-associated TCR beta chains more clonally expanded than equally common other chains.

Both 60 Vbeta primers and 13 Jbeta primers went into the PCR. The method was immunoSEQ multiplex PCR; TCRdb's version includes in-frame clones alone and lacks a portion of them. The profile shows tens of thousands of clones, 74% of them singletons. The specimen sequenced was PBMCs. The sequence was obtained from a human donor in good health.

The CDR3 DNA follows: TGTGCCAGCAGTTTGGCCGTGACCCAGTACTTC. As protein: CASSLAVTQYF. The chain couples TRBV28 to TRBJ2-5; D is uncertain. This CDR3 is 11 amino acids long. Between the trimmed V and J ends, which lost 3 bases and 7 bases, there was a span of 6 bases. Germline CDR1 reads MDHEN; CDR2 reads SYDVKM.